A selection of T cell receptor beta chains follows, all from one sample in a study of blood T cell repertoires in COVID-19. Sequencing used immunoSEQ multiplex PCR; TCRdb keeps in-frame clones, though not all of them. The sample lists approximately 300,000 clones, more than 85% occurring once. What was sequenced was PBMCs or T cells enriched from blood (not recorded which). The receptor source for this set is a woman aged 30 to 39 who had recovered from COVID-19. Each CDR3 is given with its conserved first and last residue. The D gene is left open where the match is weak. Not all rows give a size; the values are once, few, many and, for expanded clones, a class.

j_call,clone_size,d_call,v_call,cdr3_nt,cdr3_aa
TRBJ2-5,-,-,TRBV5-6,TGTGCCAGCAGCACCCCCAGGGGTGGGGAGACCCAGTACTTC,CASSTPRGGETQYF
TRBJ2-1,-,-,TRBV27,TGTGCCACTGCTATCACGATGTCCTACAATGAGCAGTTCTTC,CATAITMSYNEQFF
TRBJ1-6,few,TRBD1,TRBV11-1,TGTGCCAGCAGCCCCGGGACAGGGGGCTTCAATTCACCCCTCCACTTT,CASSPGTGGFNSPLHF
TRBJ1-2,-,TRBD1,TRBV3-1/TRBV3-2,TGTGCCAGCAGCTCTCGGGACAGATACTATGGCTACACCTTC,CASSSRDRYYGYTF
TRBJ1-1,-,-,TRBV19,TGTGCCAGTAGTATGGGCTTTGACACTGAAGCTTTCTTT,CASSMGFDTEAFF
TRBJ1-4,-,-,TRBV5-1,TGCGCCAGCAGCTTGTCCCAGGACAGATCAAAACTGTTTTTT,CASSLSQDRSKLFF
TRBJ1-5,-,-,TRBV7-9,TGTGCCAGCAGCTCCGACGGGAGCAATCAGCCCCAGCATTTT,CASSSDGSNQPQHF
TRBJ2-7,few,-,TRBV5-6,TGTGCCAGCAGCCCGGAGTGGGGTAGCGGAATAATCACCTACGAGCAGTACTTC,CASSPEWGSGIITYEQYF
TRBJ1-6,-,-,TRBV19,TGTGCCAGTAGTATATACAGGGATACCAATTCACCCCTCCACTTT,CASSIYRDTNSPLHF
TRBJ2-1,-,-,TRBV7-9,TGTGCCAGCAGCATTAAAACGGGAGTAAGGGATGAGCAGTTCTTC,CASSIKTGVRDEQFF